This record covers a single T cell receptor (beta chain). The record originates from a study of blood T cell repertoires in COVID-19. Study overall: Specimens from acute and convalescent COVID-19 originated in the United States, Italy and Spain. In each case, the material was cDNA or gDNA derived from T cells, B-cell-depleted T cells, or PBMCs.

The authors' processing: Amplification from reference gene primers served as the basis for estimated nucleated cell counts. The data were produced by immunoSEQ multiplex PCR, yet TCRdb's version contains in-frame clones alone and is incomplete. V, J and clone size derive from that table, while D and trimming were established from the DNA sequence. Of 200,000 to 300,000 clones in the sample, approximately 86% are singletons; the top ten hold around 1.8%. Germline V gene lookup returns CDR1 GTSNPN and CDR2 SVGIG (reference sequence). Trimming at V came to 5 bases and at J to 4 bases, leaving 12 bases not matched to a gene. CDR3 length: 16 amino acids.

The receptor comes from a man aged 25 to 40 with active or convalescent COVID-19. This chain links TRBV30 with TRBJ2-2; 8 bases are a match to TRBD1. The sample consisted of peripheral blood. The CDR3 DNA follows: TGTGCCTGGCGAACCCCCACAGGGGGTATCACCGGGGAGCTGTTTTTT. Amino acid sequence: CAWRTPTGGITGELFF.